Ten or more counts support the clone carrying this TCR beta chain. The sample comes from a study of patients and donors after allogeneic stem cell transplantation. Using its own MiXCR run on the RT-PCR reads, TCRdb lists one record per CDR3 protein. The table records fewer than 500,000 distinct CDR3 sequences, 16% of them present only once. The germline V gene has CDR1 DFQATT and CDR2 SNEGSKA (reference sequence). CDR3 length: 13 amino acids. The specimen was blood, either unsorted or a sorted T cell fraction (not recorded which). The rearrangement links TRBV20-1 to TRBJ1-6, with a possible D match to TRBD1 (6 bases). The TCR originated in a human donor who was either an allogeneic HSCT recipient or a stem cell or donor lymphocyte infusion donor (not recorded which). It is not recorded whose cells these are; they may come from a transplant donor. CDR3 amino acids: CRAQGGNNSPLHF. The CDR3 DNA is TGCAGGGCCCAAGGGGGTAATAATTCACCCCTCCACTTT.